The TCR beta chain under discussion was sequenced for a study of blood T cells in healthy people across ages. Whole-study findings and limits: Long-lived donors carried more naive CD4+ cells and greater diversity than aged donors.

Comment on this clonotype: The antigen remains unidentified.

Germline CDR1 reads SNHLY; CDR2 reads FYNNEI. With 7 bases clipped from V and 3 bases from J, the junction kept 10 bases outside the gene matches. This CDR3 is built from 15 residues. The use of a sample-barcoded 5' primer and a J-beta primer mix characterized a second PCR of about 7 to 12 cycles. TCRdb used MiXCR to reprocess the 5' RACE reads, holding one entry per CDR3 protein. The table lists about 580,000 distinct CDR3 sequences, 40% to 50% of them singletons, with 20% to 25% in the top ten. At least 5 micrograms of total RNA were extracted per sample. This sequence was found in a man at least 80 years old in good health. Sequencing used blood. The chain recombines TRBV2 with TRBJ2-5; 8 bases fit TRBD2. CDR3 sequence: CASTWMGAGEETQYF. The CDR3 DNA follows: TGTGCCAGCACCTGGATGGGAGCGGGAGAAGAGACCCAGTACTTC. The full variable domain, in which reference TRBV2 and TRBJ2-5 provide the parts outside the CDR3, is EPEVTQTPSHQVTQMGQEVILRCVPISNHLYFYWYRQILGQKVEFLVSFYNNEISEKSEIFDDQFSVERPDGSNFTLKIRSTKLEDSAMYFCASTWMGAGEETQYFGPGTRLLVL.